A selection of T cell receptor beta chains follows, all from one sample in a study of cytomegalovirus exposure and HLA in healthy donors. Generated by immunoSEQ multiplex PCR, the TCRdb table keeps only in-frame clones and is missing some. The table lists about 160,000 clones, 70% to 80% of them singletons. The sample taken for sequencing was PBMCs. These receptors were obtained from a male donor in good health and CMV-seronegative. Each CDR3 is given with its conserved first and last residue. The order of the fields is J gene, V gene, D gene, clone size, CDR3 DNA, CDR3 protein. A D gene is named only where the DNA matches it firmly. Some rows mark clone size as missing; the rest say once, few, many or name a class of expanded clone.

TRBJ2-5	TRBV25-1	-	-	TGTGCCAGCAGGGGGGGGTCGGACAGTCGGTACTTC	CASRGGSDSRYF
TRBJ2-3	TRBV10-3	TRBD1	-	TGTGCCATCAGTGAGTTCGGACAGGGGACCCCAGATACGCAGTATTTT	CAISEFGQGTPDTQYF
TRBJ1-1	TRBV4-1	-	-	TGCGCCAGCAGCCAAGAAACGCGCAGGTCTCATGGAGCTTTCTTT	CASSQETRRSHGAFF
TRBJ2-7	TRBV11-2	-	-	TGTGCCAGCAGCTTAGCTGAGTCCGAGCAGTACTTC	CASSLAESEQYF
TRBJ1-3	TRBV7-9	-	-	TGTGCCAGCAGCTTAGCGGGAGGGATGAGTGGAAACACCATATATTTT	CASSLAGGMSGNTIYF
TRBJ1-1	TRBV28	TRBD1	-	TGTGCCAGCAGTCCCCCAGGGGGTGTGAACACTGAAGCTTTCTTT	CASSPPGGVNTEAFF
TRBJ2-1	TRBV5-1	-	-	TGCGCCAGCAGCTTGGAACAGGGCGACAATGAGCAGTTCTTC	CASSLEQGDNEQFF
TRBJ2-5	TRBV14	-	-	TGTGCCAGCAGCCAAGCTAGGCTCGGGGGGACCCAGTACTTC	CASSQARLGGTQYF
TRBJ2-3	TRBV7-6	TRBD1	-	TGTGCCAGCAGCTTAGTTCTGGGGCAGGGGGATTCAGATACGCAGTATTTT	CASSLVLGQGDSDTQYF
TRBJ2-3	TRBV6-5	TRBD2	-	TGTGCCAGCAGTTATGGTGGCGGGGGGACAGATACGCAGTATTTT	CASSYGGGGTDTQYF
TRBJ1-2	TRBV6-5	-	-	TGTGCCAGCAGTTACTCGACAGGTTTCGAGGGCTACACCTTC	CASSYSTGFEGYTF
TRBJ2-1	TRBV15	-	-	TGTGCCACCAGTGGGGGGGGGCAGAGCTCCTACAATGAGCAGTTCTTC	CATSGGGQSSYNEQFF
TRBJ2-1	TRBV4-1	-	-	TGCGCCAGCAGCCAAGTGACAGCCGCTGAGCAGTTCTTC	CASSQVTAAEQFF
TRBJ1-1	TRBV18	-	few	TGTGCCAGCTCACCAGGTGAGGGCACTGAAGCTTTCTTT	CASSPGEGTEAFF
TRBJ1-1	TRBV7-2	-	-	TGTGCCAGCAGCACCCAGGAGAACACTGAAGCTTTCTTT	CASSTQENTEAFF
TRBJ2-2	TRBV19	TRBD2	-	TGTGCCAGTAGTAGACGAGCGAGGACTAGCGGGAGGTATCTGTCCGGGGAGCTGTTTTTT	CASSRRARTSGRYLSGELFF
TRBJ1-2	TRBV7-2	-	-	TGTGCCAGCAGCTTCTCGCGGACTTATGGCTACACCTTC	CASSFSRTYGYTF
TRBJ2-5	TRBV2	-	-	TGTGCCAGCAGTGAAGCGGCCGGGCAGGGGACAGAGACCCAGTACTTC	CASSEAAGQGTETQYF
TRBJ1-3	TRBV10-3	-	few	TGTGCCATCAGTGCCCCTCAGGGGTCTGGAAACACCATATATTTT	CAISAPQGSGNTIYF
TRBJ2-4	TRBV29-1	TRBD2	-	TGCAGCGTTCGCCTCCCACTAGCGGACATTCAGTACTTC	CSVRLPLADIQYF
TRBJ2-7	TRBV28	TRBD2	-	TGTGCCAGCACCGGGGGGAAGTACGAGCAGTACTTC	CASTGGKYEQYF
TRBJ2-1	TRBV4-3	TRBD2	once	TGCGCCAGCAGCCCACTTGGACTAGCGGGGGATGAGCAGTTCTTC	CASSPLGLAGDEQFF